This record covers a single T cell receptor beta chain. Its antigen is as yet unknown. This sample was included in a study of CD8 T cells in Susac syndrome. V dropped 0 bases and J dropped 0 bases, with 12 bases sitting between them. Per germline, CDR1 GTSNPN and CDR2 SVGIG (reference sequence). This CDR3 comprises 15 residues. Study-wide findings and caveats: The study's TCR sequencing and HLA analysis drew on a certain number of individuals. That number was acknowledged as relatively small.

With random hexamers, about 0.5 to 1 ug RNA was reverse transcribed. One entry per CDR3 protein, called by TCRdb with MiXCR from the immunoSEQ multiplex PCR reads. This table has 130,000 to 150,000 distinct CDR3 sequences, over 85% appearing once. This clonotype was obtained from a human donor in good health. This chain connects TRBV30 to TRBJ2-7; weak D call: TRBD1 (5 bases). Source material: CD8+ T cells from PBMCs. DNA for the CDR3: TGTGCCTGGAGTGTAGTAGCAGGGCCCTCCTACGAGCAGTACTTC. As protein: CAWSVVAGPSYEQYF.